What follows describes a single T cell receptor (beta chain). No antigen is known for it. Base qualities are missing; no much larger clone stands one base away. TCRbeta CDR3 regions were amplified from genomic DNA using the immunoSEQ Assay, a bias-controlled multiplex PCR. From the authors' description of their analysis: Nucleated cell counts per sample were estimated from amplification of reference gene primers within the assay. To quantify the absolute abundance of each unique TCRbeta CDR3 rearrangement, sequence reads were collapsed and filtered. For each sample, productive Simpson clonality was calculated by taking the square root of Simpson's diversity index across productive rearrangements. TCRdb retrieved this table from immuneACCESS and kept in-frame rearrangements only. Not all clones are present; in checked studies, unresolved V genes account for under half, and no reason is known for the remainder. D and trimming were read from the DNA, whereas the V and J calls and clone size are those reported in that table. The sample records 150,000 to 200,000 clones, 80% to 90% of which are singletons. The ten most abundant clones make up roughly 9% of the sample.

V is shortened by 1 base, J by 12 bases, and the region joining them spans 10 bases. CDR1 SEHNR and CDR2 FQNEAQ are derived from the germline V gene (reference sequence). Counted from cysteine to phenylalanine, this CDR3 has 12 amino acids. Kept here is only the CDR3 DNA, which spans 36 bases and is read in frame from base 1. Participants in the prospective study were aged roughly 18 to 100 years, lived in 20 to 25 United States geographic areas, and enrolled through a virtual design. Cohort assignment in the prospective study relied on participant-reported clinical history from a screening survey and a study questionnaire. For ImmuneRACE Cohort 3, a participant was defined as recovered based on two consecutive negative NP/OP PCR tests, clearance by a healthcare professional, or resolution of symptoms. Mobile phlebotomists in the prospective study collected whole blood, serum and a nasopharyngeal or oropharyngeal swab from every participant. Over an approximately two-month period, participants in the prospective study had the option of providing additional blood draws and questionnaires. Prospective study blood samples were shipped either frozen or at room temperature before DNA extraction.

The sample originates from a study of blood T cell repertoires in COVID-19 (dated by TCRdb to 2020 to 2021). General notes on the study: Collaborator samples came from the United States, Italy and Spain and covered acute and convalescent phases of COVID-19. The repertoires were made available in a free public database intended to serve as a resource for research on the immune response to SARS-CoV-2. The prospective study material was composed of cDNA or gDNA derived from T cells, B-cell-depleted T cells, or PBMCs. Where HLA class I and class II types were available, the types were taken from metadata supplied by the sample provider, not from assay-based typing. Nearly every sample came with metadata listing a de-identified subject ID, COVID-19 status, age in years and sex. The samples were drawn from the first 160 participants of the ongoing ImmuneRACE study and from 950 to 1,500 subjects provided by 6 global collaborators. Deeply sampled blood TCRbeta repertoires from subjects exposed to, actively infected with, or recovered from COVID-19 were included in the dataset.

What the authors observed across the whole study: Clinical and demographic metadata were provided uncurated, with the amount varying by source and participant.

This receptor was taken from a woman between 18 and 29 years old who had recovered from COVID-19. Recombination linked TRBV7-9 to TRBJ2-1; the D gene cannot be resolved reliably. Sequencing was performed on PBMCs or T cells enriched from blood (not recorded which). The nucleotide sequence reads as follows: TGTGCCAGCAGCTTAGTATTAGATAGGCAGTTCTTC. Its amino acids are CASSLVLDRQFF. Supplemented by the reference TRBV7-9 and TRBJ2-1 proteins around the CDR3, the complete variable domain is DTGVSQNPRHKITKRGQNVTFRCDPISEHNRLYWYRQTLGQGPEFLTYFQNEAQLEKSRLLSDRFSAERPKGSFSTLEIQRTEQGDSAMYLCASSLVLDRQFFGPGTRLTVL.